The next 32 T cell receptor beta chains were all read from a single sample in a study of shared clonotypes between healthy human individuals (TCRdb year 2020). The library came from the immunoSEQ multiplex PCR assay. The table was pulled from immuneACCESS by TCRdb, which kept in-frame rearrangements only. Such tables lose some clones; where checked, under half of the loss comes from unresolved V genes, and the rest has no known cause. A total of hundreds of thousands of clones appear in this sample, roughly 95% of them only once. The ten largest clones add up to over 0.09% of the sample. CD8 naive samples were obtained by positive selection for CCR7 among CD45RO-negative cells, yielding a CD45RA+CCR7+ population from which TemRA cells were excluded. Source material: naive CD8+ T cells sorted from blood. This specimen's cell subset or site label, interpreted: CD45RA+CCR7+. These receptors were taken from a woman aged 25 to 39 in good health.

The chain couples TRBV6-5 to TRBJ1-5, with D possibly TRBD1 on 5 matching bases. This CDR3 comprises 15 residues. Germline CDR1 reads MNHEY; CDR2 reads SVGAGI. V dropped 6 bases and J dropped 4 bases, with 16 bases sitting between them. CDR3 sequence reads: CASRLGTGGNQPQHF. The CDR3 DNA follows: TGTGCCAGCAGACTTGGGACGGGGGGAAATCAGCCCCAGCATTTT.

The chain combines TRBV2 with TRBJ2-1; 8 bases align to TRBD1. Looked up from germline, CDR1 is SNHLY and CDR2 is FYNNEI. V trimming: 6 bases; J trimming: 9 bases; junction bases outside the gene matches: 10. This CDR3 region has 14 residues. CDR3: CASRVLQGASEQFF. The CDR3 bases are TGTGCCAGCAGGGTCCTCCAGGGGGCATCTGAGCAGTTCTTC.

V gene TRBV2 combines with J gene TRBJ1-1; D remains ambiguous. V dropped 1 base and J dropped 8 bases, with 14 bases sitting between them. Germline-derived CDR1 and CDR2 are SNHLY and FYNNEI. The CDR3 contains 14 residues. CDR3 DNA: TGTGCCAGCAGTGAAGTGGCCGCCCCCACGGAAGCTTTCTTT. It yields the protein CASSEVAAPTEAFF.

The chain links TRBV6-1 to TRBJ1-4; D ambiguous. CDR1 MNHNS and CDR2 SASEGT come from the germline V gene. Trimming stripped 3 bases from V and 4 bases from J, with 15 bases between. The CDR3 spans 16 residues. The CDR3 sequence is CASSEERWDLNEKLFF. The DNA of the CDR3 is TGTGCCAGCAGTGAGGAGAGGTGGGATCTTAATGAAAAACTGTTTTTT.

The CDR3 DNA is TGTGCCAGCAGCTTTAATGACAGGGGGCTAACGGGAGGGCCTTTTGATACGCAGTATTTT. This translates into CASSFNDRGLTGGPFDTQYF. V is TRBV7-7 and J is TRBJ2-3, with TRBD1 identical over 10 bases. The length of the CDR3 is 20 residues. The V gene's germline CDR1 is SSHAT and CDR2 FNYEAQ (reference sequence). The J segment lost 6 bases and the V segment lost 3 bases, leaving 21 bases of the junction unmatched.

CDR3: CASSPHPGSTEAFF. The CDR3 nucleotides read TGTGCCAGCAGCCCTCACCCAGGGTCCACTGAAGCTTTCTTT. The rearrangement links TRBV14 to TRBJ1-1; D might be TRBD1 (5 bases). Germline lookup yields CDR1 SGHDN and CDR2 FVKESK. The CDR3 runs 14 residues. Trimming took 4 bases from V and 4 from J, leaving 13 bases between them.

The chain employs TRBV28 and TRBJ2-2, with TRBD1 matching over 8 bases. This CDR3 spans 15 amino acids. J gave up 4 bases and V 4 bases, and 5 bases lay outside the gene matches. Germline lookup yields CDR1 MDHEN and CDR2 SYDVKM. This chain's CDR3 is CASSSGQVLTGELFF. DNA for the CDR3: TGTGCCAGCAGTTCGGGACAGGTGCTCACCGGGGAGCTGTTTTTT.

Here the CDR3 reads CASSLDGTRPHYEQYF. DNA for the CDR3: TGTGCCAGCAGCTTAGATGGGACTAGGCCACACTACGAGCAGTACTTC. The chain uses TRBV11-2 and TRBJ2-7, with 8 bases aligning to TRBD2. Germline values: CDR1 SGHAT, CDR2 FQNNGV. V was pared by 0 bases and J by 3 bases, with 7 bases of the junction left unmatched. The CDR3 length is 16 residues.

CDR3 region: CASSLHLGDRTYEQYF. CDR3 in DNA: TGTGCCAGCAGTTTACACCTAGGGGACAGGACCTACGAGCAGTACTTC. The gene calls are TRBV27 and TRBJ2-7; 8 bases match TRBD1. J lost 2 bases, V lost 2 bases, and 8 bases had no gene match. The germline V gene has CDR1 MNHEY and CDR2 SMNVEV (reference sequence). This CDR3 comprises 16 residues.

Of note for this clone: One end of the junction varies from germline; a read error may be responsible. The CDR3 spells CASSSGQGNQPQHF. DNA for the CDR3: TGTGCCAGCAGTTCGGGACAGGGCAACCAGCCCCAGCATTTT. The chain is built from TRBV27 and TRBJ1-5, with 9 bases identical to TRBD1. The CDR3 length is 14 residues. CDR1 and CDR2 (germline): MNHEY, SMNVEV (reference sequence).

This clone was picked up one time. The chain is built from TRBV5-6 and TRBJ2-3; tentatively, D is TRBD1 (6 bases). Between the trimmed V and J ends, which lost 4 bases and 3 bases, there was a span of 21 bases. The CDR3 is 17 residues long. Germline values: CDR1 SGHDT, CDR2 YYEEEE. DNA for the CDR3: TGTGCCAGCAGCCGTAAGACGCGGACAGACGAAACAGATACGCAGTATTTT. This sequence encodes CASSRKTRTDETDTQYF.

The genes are TRBV6-5 and TRBJ2-7; D not resolved. V lost 0 bases to trimming and J lost 2 bases, with 11 bases between them. Germline lookup yields CDR1 MNHEY and CDR2 SVGAGI. The length of the CDR3 is 15 residues. The DNA of the CDR3 is TGTGCCAGCAGTTACTCTGTTAGCAGACCCTACGAGCAGTACTTC. Its protein is CASSYSVSRPYEQYF.

The CDR3 here is CASSLDSWSSYEQYF. DNA for the CDR3: TGTGCCAGCAGCTTAGACAGTTGGAGCTCCTACGAGCAGTACTTC. The rearrangement uses TRBV11-2 and TRBJ2-7; no clear D gene. CDR3 size: 15 residues. V lost 0 bases to trimming and J lost 0 bases, with 9 bases between them. Germline V gives CDR1 SGHAT, CDR2 FQNNGV. Supplemented by reference TRBV11-2 and TRBJ2-7, the full variable domain reads EAGVAQSPRYKIIEKRQSVAFWCNPISGHATLYWYQQILGQGPKLLIQFQNNGVVDDSQLPKDRFSAERLKGVDSTLKIQPAKLEDSAVYLCASSLDSWSSYEQYFGPGTRLTVT.

V gene TRBV30 combines with J gene TRBJ2-7; 12 bases fit TRBD1. The germline V gene encodes CDR1 GTSNPN and CDR2 SVGIG (reference sequence). CDR3 size: 17 residues. Trimming at V came to 4 bases and at J to 1 base, leaving 11 bases not matched to a gene. Written as DNA, the CDR3 is TGTGCCTGGACCTCCGGGACAGGGGGCTTAAGTTCCTACGAGCAGTACTTC. Residues: CAWTSGTGGLSSYEQYF.

The chain employs TRBV19 and TRBJ2-1, with 8 bases identical to TRBD2. Germline V gene lookup returns CDR1 LNHDA and CDR2 SQIVND (reference sequence). V lost 4 bases, J lost 4 bases, and 6 bases stayed unmatched. CDR3 length: 15 amino acids. Here the CDR3 DNA reads TGTGCCAGTAGTACCGAACTAGCGGATTACAATGAGCAGTTCTTC. Protein: CASSTELADYNEQFF. The variable domain in full, completed from reference TRBV19 and TRBJ2-1, reads DGGITQSPKYLFRKEGQNVTLSCEQNLNHDAMYWYRQDPGQGLRLIYYSQIVNDFQKGDIAEGYSVSREKKESFPLTVTSAQKNPTAFYLCASSTELADYNEQFFGPGTRLTVL.

V usage is TRBV27 and J usage is TRBJ1-1; no definite D call. This CDR3 contains 13 residues. The germline V gene has CDR1 MNHEY and CDR2 SMNVEV (reference sequence). Trimming took 2 bases from V and 3 from J, leaving 7 bases between them. CDR3 residues: CASSLAAHTEAFF. The CDR3 DNA is TGTGCCAGCAGTTTAGCGGCCCACACTGAAGCTTTCTTT.

This chain links TRBV27 with TRBJ1-6; 7 nucleotides agree with TRBD1. This CDR3 spans 16 amino acids. The germline gives CDR1 MNHEY, CDR2 SMNVEV (reference sequence). V dropped 2 bases and J dropped 6; count of bases not matched to a gene: 7. CDR3 nucleotides: TGTGCCAGCAGTTTAAACAGGGGAGGGGGTAATTCACCCCTCCACTTT. It codes for CASSLNRGGGNSPLHF.

The chain has TRBV14 and TRBJ1-1; D may be TRBD1 (5 bases). CDR1 is SGHDN and CDR2 is FVKESK in the germline V gene. The V gene lost 4 bases and the J gene lost 5 bases, with 11 bases spanning the gap. The CDR3 extends over 13 amino acids. CDR3 DNA: TGTGCCAGCAGCCCCCCCTGGGGGACTGAAGCTTTCTTT. Amino acids: CASSPPWGTEAFF.

The chain joins TRBV27 to TRBJ2-5, with D perhaps matching TRBD1 (6 bases). Germline-derived CDR1 and CDR2 are MNHEY and SMNVEV (reference sequence). Trimming left V 4 bases short and J 4 bases short, with 10 bases between. The CDR3 sequence is 13 residues long. CDR3 residues: CASSYRVLETQYF. For the CDR3, the DNA is TGTGCCAGCAGTTACAGGGTGTTAGAGACCCAGTACTTC.

In DNA, the CDR3 is TGTGCCAGCAGTTTGTACCTAGCGGGAGCCTCTTCCTACAATGAGCAGTTCTTC. Translating it yields CASSLYLAGASSYNEQFF. The chain recombines TRBV28 with TRBJ2-1; 10 nucleotides agree with TRBD2. This CDR3 has 18 residues. V dropped 3 bases and J dropped 1; count of bases not matched to a gene: 9. The germline gives CDR1 MDHEN, CDR2 SYDVKM.

The rearrangement links TRBV5-6 to TRBJ2-1; 14 bases are shared with TRBD2. The CDR3 covers 16 residues. From germline, CDR1 is SGHDT and CDR2 YYEEEE. Germline trimming cut 4 bases from V and 8 bases from J; bases unmatched to any gene: 8. The DNA of the CDR3 is TGTGCCAGCAGCCAAGGACTAGCGGGAGGTGTATATGAGCAGTTCTTC. Protein: CASSQGLAGGVYEQFF.

V usage is TRBV7-8 and J usage is TRBJ2-7; the D gene could be TRBD1 or TRBD2 (5 bases each). Trimming took off 5 bases at V and 4 bases at J, with 15 bases between the two ends. Germline V gene sequence: CDR1 SGHVS, CDR2 FQNEAQ. The CDR3 contains 14 residues. Here the CDR3 reads CASSPGAGEYEQYF. CDR3 nucleotide sequence: TGTGCCAGCAGCCCCGGGGCAGGCGAGTACGAGCAGTACTTC.

The CDR3 DNA is TGTGCCAGCAGTCTAACTCCACCGACAGGGAACAATCAGCCCCAGCATTTT. Its protein is CASSLTPPTGNNQPQHF. This chain joins TRBV27 and TRBJ1-5; 7 bases line up with TRBD1. The CDR3 is 17 residues long. Losses at the gene ends were 5 bases for V and 3 bases for J; bases not matched to a gene: 13. Germline V gene sequence: CDR1 MNHEY, CDR2 SMNVEV (reference sequence).

Points on this clone: The same CDR3 can be traced to other DNA sequences in this sample. The rearrangement uses TRBV9 and TRBJ2-7, with 10 nucleotides matching TRBD1. J lost 4 bases, V lost 3 bases, and 4 bases had no gene match. From germline, CDR1 is SGDLS and CDR2 YYNGEE. The CDR3 runs 14 residues. In DNA, the CDR3 is TGTGCCAGCAGCGCCCGGGACAGGGGATACGAGCAGTACTTC. Translated, it gives CASSARDRGYEQYF.

The V gene is TRBV19, the J gene TRBJ1-3; D ambiguous. Germline V gene sequence: CDR1 LNHDA, CDR2 SQIVND (reference sequence). The CDR3 extends over 12 amino acids. V lost 5 bases and J 7 bases, leaving 9 bases between the germline ends. CDR3 in DNA: TGTGCCAGTAGTGCGAACGAGAACACCATATATTTT. Translated: CASSANENTIYF.

This clone has just one count. This chain uses TRBV10-2 with TRBJ2-1; D not resolved. The CDR3 runs 12 residues. In germline, CDR1 is WSHSY, CDR2 SAAADI. Trimming shortened V by 4 bases and J by 3 bases, and 4 bases separated the two germline ends. CDR3 loop: CASSVVYNEQFF. CDR3 nucleotide sequence: TGCGCCAGCAGTGTAGTCTACAATGAGCAGTTCTTC.

The chain carries TRBV19 and TRBJ1-5, with a weak D call TRBD1 (6 bases). V was shortened by 0 bases and J by 3 bases, with 9 bases between the two germline ends. The length of the CDR3 is 15 residues. Germline CDR1 is LNHDA and CDR2 is SQIVND (reference sequence). CDR3 DNA: TGTGCCAGTAGTATAGAGGACAGCCTCAATCAGCCCCAGCATTTT. Encoded protein: CASSIEDSLNQPQHF.

The genes are TRBV4-2 and TRBJ2-5; TRBD2 matches 7 bases. The J call is doubtful: the DNA matches TRBJ2-7 better. Germline-derived CDR1 and CDR2 are LGHNA and YNFKEQ. This CDR3 is built from 18 residues. CDR3 bases: TGTGCCAGCAGCCAAGATTGGCTAGCGGATACCCTTAATCACGAGCAGTACTTC. Encoded protein: CASSQDWLADTLNHEQYF.

The DNA of the CDR3 is TGTGCCAGCAGCGGGGACAGGGGTACCTCCTACGAGCAGTACTTC. Amino acids: CASSGDRGTSYEQYF. The chain has TRBV7-8 and TRBJ2-7; 10 nucleotides agree with TRBD1. The germline gives CDR1 SGHVS, CDR2 FQNEAQ. The V segment lost 5 bases and the J segment 0 bases; nucleotides outside the gene matches: 4. This CDR3 is built from 15 residues. The full variable domain, with the rest looked up from reference TRBV7-8 and TRBJ2-7, is GAGVSQSPRYKVAKRGQDVALRCDPISGHVSLFWYQQALGQGPEFLTYFQNEAQLDKSGLPSDRFFAERPEGSVSTLKIQRTQQEDSAVYLCASSGDRGTSYEQYFGPGTRLTVT.

The chain carries TRBV11-2 and TRBJ2-1, with TRBD2 matching over 13 bases. Per the germline V gene, CDR1 is SGHAT and CDR2 is FQNNGV. Trimming at V came to 0 bases and at J to 8 bases, leaving 7 bases not matched to a gene. This CDR3 has 17 residues. CDR3 bases: TGTGCCAGCAGCTTAGACGGAGGGACTAGCGGGATTCATGAGCAGTTCTTC. Encoded protein: CASSLDGGTSGIHEQFF.

This chain links TRBV19 with TRBJ1-5; 7 bases align to TRBD1. The CDR3 is 16 amino acids. Trimming removed 10 bases from V and 1 base from J; junction bases left unmatched: 13. Germline assignment: CDR1 LNHDA and CDR2 SQIVND (reference sequence). The CDR3 DNA sequence: TGTGCCACCCACCCGGGGCAGGGGGTGAGCAATCAGCCCCAGCATTTT. This gives the protein CATHPGQGVSNQPQHF.

V usage is TRBV28 and J usage is TRBJ2-7, with D perhaps matching TRBD1 (6 bases). This CDR3 spans 14 amino acids. The germline gives CDR1 MDHEN, CDR2 SYDVKM. Trimming pared 3 bases from V and 1 base from J, leaving 10 bases between. The CDR3 here is CASSFEDRSYEQYF. The CDR3 nucleotides read TGTGCCAGCAGTTTTGAGGACAGATCCTACGAGCAGTACTTC.